The 14 T cell receptor beta chains in this list originate from one sample, sequenced in a study of blood T cell repertoires in COVID-19. The method was immunoSEQ multiplex PCR; TCRdb's version includes in-frame clones alone and lacks a portion of them. The top ten hold under 1.5% of the sample, which has about 410,000 clones, roughly 85% seen once. The specimen was peripheral blood. The receptors were sampled from a woman aged 25 to 45 with active or convalescent COVID-19.

This clone was seen a few times. J is TRBJ1-2 and V is TRBV6-1, with 8 positions matching TRBD1. Germline V gives CDR1 MNHNS, CDR2 SASEGT. With V trimmed by 3 bases and J by 5 bases, 5 bases remained unmatched. The CDR3 runs 14 residues. The DNA of the CDR3 is TGTGCCAGCAGTGATTGGACAGGGCCTTATGGCTACACCTTC. Translating gives CASSDWTGPYGYTF.

This rearrangement joins TRBV2 to TRBJ1-2, with 7 bases lining up with TRBD1. Germline CDR1 and CDR2: SNHLY and FYNNEI. V dropped 6 bases and J dropped 2; count of bases not matched to a gene: 9. The CDR3 has 15 residues. The CDR3 nucleotides are TGTGCCAGCAGGGCCGCTGACAGGGACAACTATGGCTACACCTTC. Protein sequence: CASRAADRDNYGYTF.

This clone has more than one count but fewer than ten. The V call is TRBV5-4, the J call TRBJ2-7; a weak D match, TRBD1 (5 bases). V was trimmed by 4 bases and J by 0 bases, leaving 8 bases between them. The CDR3 runs 13 residues. CDR1 is SGHNT, CDR2 YYREEE, per germline (reference sequence). CDR3 in amino acids: CASSPDNSYEQYF. In DNA, the CDR3 is TGTGCCAGCAGCCCGGACAACTCCTACGAGCAGTACTTC.

The chain couples TRBV5-6 to TRBJ2-7; perhaps TRBD1 as D (5 bases). This CDR3 comprises 14 residues. From germline, CDR1 is SGHDT and CDR2 YYEEEE. V lost 0 bases and J lost 0, with 7 bases in between. The CDR3 is CASSLADNSYEQYF. CDR3 in DNA: TGTGCCAGCAGCTTGGCGGACAACTCCTACGAGCAGTACTTC.

The chain employs TRBV5-5 and TRBJ1-1, with TRBD1 matching over 9 bases. Germline V lookup: CDR1 SGHKS, CDR2 YYEKEE (reference sequence). CDR3 size: 13 residues. Unmatched junction bases numbered 2, after V lost 4 bases and J lost 4 bases. CDR3 bases: TGTGCCAGCAGCAAGGACAGGGGCACTGAAGCTTTCTTT. This sequence encodes CASSKDRGTEAFF.

The chain carries TRBV6-1 and TRBJ1-2, with a weak D call TRBD1 (6 bases). CDR3 length equals 18 residues. V was clipped by 0 bases and J by 3 bases, with 20 bases between them. Germline V gene data show CDR1 as MNHNS and CDR2 as SASEGT. Here the CDR3 DNA reads TGTGCCAGCAGTGAAGCCGGTGGGGGCCCCCGGGTAGACTATGGCTACACCTTC. Its protein is CASSEAGGGPRVDYGYTF.

The chain links TRBV6-2 or TRBV6-3 to TRBJ2-1, with 7 bases lining up with TRBD2. V lost 5 bases, J lost 7 bases, and 14 bases stayed unmatched. CDR1 is MNHEY and CDR2 is SVGEGT in the germline V gene. This CDR3 has 16 amino acids. CDR3 residues: CASSPLGTGGGNEQFF. In nucleotides, the CDR3 is TGTGCCAGCAGTCCCCTAGGAACGGGAGGAGGGAATGAGCAGTTCTTC.

Note on this clone: Other DNA sequences within the sample encode an identical CDR3. The CDR3 spells CSVLAGVTDTQYF. The CDR3 DNA follows: TGCAGCGTTTTAGCGGGAGTGACAGATACGCAGTATTTT. The V call is TRBV29-1, the J call TRBJ2-3; TRBD2 agrees at 9 bases. V lost 5 bases, J lost 3 bases, and 3 bases stayed unmatched. The germline V gene has CDR1 SQVTM and CDR2 ANQGSEA. The CDR3 sequence is 13 residues long.

The gene calls are TRBV6-5 and TRBJ1-2; TRBD1 matches 8 bases. The CDR3 has 16 amino acids. Per germline, CDR1 MNHEY and CDR2 SVGAGI. The V gene end was trimmed by 0 bases and the J gene end by 7 bases; junction bases not matched to a gene: 10. Here the CDR3 DNA reads TGTGCCAGCAGTTACTCGAACGTTGGACAGGGCGGTGGCTACACCTTC. This translates into CASSYSNVGQGGGYTF.

A few counts support this clone. The CDR3, as DNA: TGTGCCAGCAGTGAGGGACAGGTGAGCAATCAGCCCCAGCATTTT. Amino acids: CASSEGQVSNQPQHF. J is TRBJ1-5 and V is TRBV6-1; 8 bases are a match to TRBD1. The CDR3 is 15 amino acids. After removal of 3 bases from V and 1 base from J, the junction contained 2 bases not matched to a gene. Looked up from germline, CDR1 is MNHNS and CDR2 is SASEGT.

The rearrangement links TRBV3-1 (or the pseudogene TRBV3-2) to TRBJ2-7; tentative D call: TRBD2 (7 bases). CDR1 is LGHDT and CDR2 is YNNKEL in the germline V gene (reference sequence). This CDR3 has 13 amino acids. Trimming removed 8 bases from V and 2 bases from J, with 13 bases in between. The CDR3: CASAVGGAYEQYF. In DNA form, the CDR3 reads TGTGCCAGCGCTGTAGGGGGGGCCTACGAGCAGTACTTC.

The gene calls are TRBV3-1 (or the pseudogene TRBV3-2) and TRBJ2-7; no definite D call. Trimming shortened V by 0 bases and J by 2 bases, and 8 bases separated the two germline ends. Germline V gene lookup returns CDR1 LGHDT and CDR2 YNNKEL (reference sequence). This CDR3 comprises 14 residues. The CDR3 is CASSQDIHPYEQYF. DNA of the CDR3: TGTGCCAGCAGCCAAGACATCCATCCCTACGAGCAGTACTTC.

The genes are TRBV6-2 or TRBV6-3 and TRBJ2-5; 7 bases agree with TRBD1. This CDR3 comprises 14 residues. V dropped 5 bases and J dropped 4; count of bases not matched to a gene: 7. Germline loops: CDR1 MNHEY, CDR2 SVGEGT. CDR3 amino acids: CASSPTGAGETQYF. The CDR3 nucleotides read TGTGCCAGCAGTCCCACAGGGGCAGGAGAGACCCAGTACTTC.

This chain links TRBV6-1 with TRBJ1-2, with D tentatively TRBD1 (6 bases). CDR1 and CDR2 from the germline V gene are MNHNS and SASEGT. CDR3 length: 16 amino acids. V lost 4 bases and J 3 bases, leaving 18 bases between the germline ends. CDR3 bases: TGTGCCAGCAGTGTGGGGGCGATTCTTTCTGACTATGGCTACACCTTC. This translates into CASSVGAILSDYGYTF.